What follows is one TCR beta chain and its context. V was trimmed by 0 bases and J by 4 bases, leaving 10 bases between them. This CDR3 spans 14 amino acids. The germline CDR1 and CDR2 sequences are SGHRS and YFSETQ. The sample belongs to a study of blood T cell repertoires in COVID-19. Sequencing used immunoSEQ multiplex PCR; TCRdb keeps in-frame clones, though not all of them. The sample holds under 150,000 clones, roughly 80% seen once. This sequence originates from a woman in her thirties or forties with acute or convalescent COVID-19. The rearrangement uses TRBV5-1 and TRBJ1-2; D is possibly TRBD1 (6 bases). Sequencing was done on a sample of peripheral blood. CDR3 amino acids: CASSLVQGSYGYTF. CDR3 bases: TGCGCCAGCAGCTTGGTTCAGGGGAGCTATGGCTACACCTTC.